Listed below are T cell receptor beta chains from one sample, sequenced in a study of cytomegalovirus exposure and HLA in healthy donors. The protocol was immunoSEQ multiplex PCR, while the TCRdb copy is restricted to in-frame clones and leaves out a portion. Its table records approximately 100,000 clones. The specimen sequenced was PBMCs. The receptors come from a man in his fifties in good health and CMV-seronegative. Each CDR3 is given with its conserved first and last residue. A D gene is named only where the DNA matches it firmly.

d_gene | j_gene | v_gene | CDR3aa | CDR3nt
. | TRBJ1-5 | TRBV27 | CASSSRAAKNQPQHF | TGTGCCAGCAGTTCGAGGGCAGCCAAGAATCAGCCCCAGCATTTT
TRBD1 | TRBJ1-5 | TRBV5-5 | CASSLGTGLPQHF | TGTGCCAGCAGCTTGGGGACAGGGTTGCCCCAGCATTTT
. | TRBJ1-1 | TRBV9 | CASSVDPGMTTEAFF | TGTGCCAGCAGCGTAGATCCGGGGATGACCACTGAAGCTTTCTTT
TRBD1 | TRBJ2-3 | TRBV4-3 | CASSPTGQGMSDTQYF | TGCGCCAGCAGCCCCACGGGACAGGGGATGTCTGATACGCAGTATTTT
. | TRBJ1-2 | TRBV5-4 | CASSLPQVVSGYTF | TGTGCCAGCAGCTTGCCACAGGTGGTATCTGGCTACACCTTC
TRBD1 | TRBJ2-1 | TRBV4-3 | CASSQEFNRGNEQFF | TGCGCCAGCAGCCAAGAATTTAACAGGGGGAATGAGCAGTTCTTC
. | TRBJ1-1 | TRBV7-2 | CASSLGAGLGTEAFF | TGTGCCAGCAGCTTAGGGGCGGGGTTGGGGACTGAAGCTTTCTTT
. | TRBJ1-3 | TRBV6-6 | CASSVQGSGNTIYF | TGTGCCAGCAGTGTACAGGGATCTGGAAACACCATATATTTT
TRBD1 | TRBJ1-4 | TRBV5-4 | CASSTKGAREKLFF | TGTGCCAGCAGCACGAAGGGGGCTCGGGAAAAACTGTTTTTT
. | TRBJ2-7 | TRBV9 | CASSSSGLGDEQYF | TGTGCCAGCAGCTCCTCGGGACTGGGGGACGAGCAGTACTTC
. | TRBJ1-2 | TRBV5-1 | CASSLAAGPAYGYTF | TGCGCCAGCAGCTTGGCCGCAGGGCCTGCCTATGGCTACACCTTC
. | TRBJ2-3 | TRBV7-6 | CASSHDRRGRYTDTQYF | TGTGCCAGCAGCCACGACCGTCGAGGGCGCTACACAGATACGCAGTATTTT
. | TRBJ2-6 | TRBV11-3 | CASRSDSSGANVLTF | TGTGCCAGCAGGTCGGACAGCTCTGGGGCCAACGTCCTGACTTTC
TRBD1 | TRBJ2-7 | TRBV7-6 | CASSTRDSLLEQYF | TGTGCCAGCAGCACTAGGGACAGCCTCTTGGAGCAGTACTTC
TRBD1 | TRBJ1-5 | TRBV19 | CASSQARDRVNQPQHF | TGTGCCAGTAGCCAGGCCCGGGACAGGGTAAATCAGCCCCAGCATTTT
TRBD1 | TRBJ1-1 | TRBV5-4 | CASSEGRDRTEAFF | TGTGCCAGCAGCGAGGGACGGGACAGGACTGAAGCTTTCTTT
. | TRBJ2-1 | TRBV13 | CASSLNGGVNSYNEQFF | TGTGCCAGCAGCTTAAACGGGGGTGTAAACTCCTACAATGAGCAGTTCTTC
TRBD1 | TRBJ2-7 | TRBV5-1 | CASSLDGQGWNEQYF | TGCGCCAGCAGCTTGGATGGACAGGGGTGGAACGAGCAGTACTTC
. | TRBJ2-5 | TRBV5-1 | CASSMDSMIGTQYF | TGCGCCAGCAGCATGGACAGTATGATAGGAACCCAGTACTTC
TRBD1 | TRBJ1-5 | TRBV9 | CASSVGTGAGQPQHF | TGTGCCAGCAGCGTTGGGACAGGGGCCGGACAGCCCCAGCATTTT
. | TRBJ2-7 | TRBV19 | CASSLDSSYEQYF | TGTGCCAGTAGCCTAGACAGCTCCTACGAGCAGTACTTC
. | TRBJ1-3 | TRBV11-2 | CASSLESVPRGNTIYF | TGTGCCAGCAGCTTAGAGTCAGTTCCCCGTGGAAACACCATATATTTT
. | TRBJ1-5 | TRBV19 | CASETRGEPQHF | TGTGCCAGTGAAACCCGAGGTGAGCCCCAGCATTTT
. | TRBJ1-1 | TRBV4-1 | CASSQGIGRTEAFF | TGCGCCAGCAGCCAAGGAATTGGGCGCACTGAAGCTTTCTTT
. | TRBJ1-1 | TRBV19 | CASRVQQVGSTEAFF | TGTGCCAGTAGGGTACAGCAAGTCGGTAGCACTGAAGCTTTCTTT
. | TRBJ1-5 | TRBV4-3 | CASSHIFQGNQPQHF | TGCGCCAGCAGCCACATCTTCCAGGGGAATCAGCCCCAGCATTTT
TRBD1 | TRBJ2-5 | TRBV5-4 | CASSLQGAETQYF | TGTGCCAGCAGCCTACAGGGGGCGGAGACCCAGTACTTC
. | TRBJ2-7 | TRBV7-2 | CASSLEDPGGYEQYF | TGTGCCAGCAGCTTAGAAGACCCAGGAGGCTACGAGCAGTACTTC
. | TRBJ2-3 | TRBV5-6 | CASSTARNTQYF | TGTGCCAGCAGCACGGCGCGGAATACGCAGTATTTT
. | TRBJ2-1 | TRBV4-3 | CASSQEKGGFVRNEQFF | TGCGCCAGCAGCCAAGAAAAGGGAGGATTTGTTCGCAATGAGCAGTTCTTC
. | TRBJ1-5 | TRBV7-8 | CASSSLLGRGNSNQPQHF | TGTGCCAGCAGCTCCCTACTGGGGAGGGGGAATAGCAATCAGCCCCAGCATTTT
. | TRBJ2-5 | TRBV2 | CASSARTNFQTQYF | TGTGCCAGCAGCGCTCGGACTAATTTTCAGACCCAGTACTTC
TRBD1 | TRBJ2-1 | TRBV7-9 | CASSGTGDTYEQFF | TGTGCCAGCTCCGGGACAGGGGATACGTATGAGCAGTTCTTC
TRBD1 | TRBJ2-1 | TRBV4-1 | CASSQAGTGEGEQFF | TGCGCCAGCAGCCAAGCCGGGACAGGGGAAGGTGAGCAGTTCTTC
. | TRBJ1-1 | TRBV25-1 | CASSELGLITEAFF | TGTGCCAGCAGTGAATTGGGACTGATAACTGAAGCTTTCTTT
TRBD1 | TRBJ2-7 | TRBV25-1 | CASSELGQGNYEQYF | TGTGCCAGCAGTGAATTGGGACAGGGTAACTACGAGCAGTACTTC
. | TRBJ1-1 | TRBV7-9 | CASSEQTGGVTEAFF | TGTGCCAGCAGCGAGCAGACGGGGGGGGTCACTGAAGCTTTCTTT
. | TRBJ1-1 | TRBV4-1 | CASSQAMTGMNTEAFF | TGCGCCAGCAGCCAAGCCATGACAGGAATGAACACTGAAGCTTTCTTT
TRBD1 | TRBJ1-4 | TRBV7-2 | CASSLDRGREEKLFF | TGTGCCAGCAGCCTGGACAGGGGGCGAGAGGAAAAACTGTTTTTT
TRBD1 | TRBJ1-1 | TRBV14 | CASSRPGQNRSANTEAFF | TGTGCCAGCAGCCGGCCGGGACAGAATAGGTCTGCGAACACTGAAGCTTTCTTT
. | TRBJ2-7 | TRBV29-1 | CSVASDIPNYEQYF | TGCAGCGTCGCGTCGGACATCCCCAACTACGAGCAGTACTTC
. | TRBJ2-2 | TRBV5-1 | CASAVALNTGELFF | TGCGCCAGCGCGGTGGCTTTGAACACCGGGGAGCTGTTTTTT